The 24 T cell receptor beta chains given below trace back to one sample, sequenced in a study of graft-versus-host responses after intestinal transplantation (dated by TCRdb to the early 2020s). Libraries were built with the immunoSEQ multiplex PCR assay. The table comes from immuneACCESS by way of TCRdb, which keeps in-frame sequences with V and J called. Part of the clones is missing from these tables; in studies checked, under half for an unresolved V gene and the rest for unknown reasons. This sample lists fewer than 150,000 clones; around nine tenths were detected once. The ten largest clonotypes hold approximately 0.17% of the sample. No cognate antigen is known for these TCRs. Per the publication, the time point label means: cells obtained before transplantation from donor or recipient. Sequenced material: unstimulated CD4+ T cells sorted from spleen or lymph node cells, taken before intestinal transplant. The receptors come from a human donor who received an intestinal transplant.

A few counts support this clone. V and J are TRBV11-1 and TRBJ1-6; D is unresolved. The V end was cut by 4 bases, the J end by 7 bases, with 8 bases between. This CDR3 has 13 amino acids. Germline assignment: CDR1 SGHAT and CDR2 FQDESV (reference sequence). In DNA, the CDR3 is TGTGCCAGCAGCTCCGTCCCCAATTCACCCCTCCACTTT. Protein product: CASSSVPNSPLHF.

V gene TRBV6-5 combines with J gene TRBJ1-4, with D possibly TRBD1 on 6 matching bases. There are 14 residues in the CDR3. Germline V CDR1 and CDR2: MNHEY, SVGAGI. The V gene lost 4 bases and the J gene lost 8 bases, with 14 bases spanning the gap. The CDR3: CASSSGQIREKLFF. CDR3 sequence (DNA): TGTGCCAGCAGTTCCGGACAGATCAGGGAAAAACTGTTTTTT.

The chain employs TRBV2 and TRBJ2-7, with D tentatively TRBD1 (5 bases). Deletions cut 7 bases from V and 2 bases from J, with 9 bases between. Germline-derived CDR1 and CDR2 are SNHLY and FYNNEI. CDR3 size: 12 residues. CDR3 sequence reads: CASTQEAYEQYF. The CDR3 nucleotides read TGTGCCAGCACACAGGAAGCCTACGAGCAGTACTTC.

The chain has TRBV4-1 and TRBJ2-1; 11 nucleotides align to TRBD2. CDR3 size: 18 residues. CDR1 is MGHRA and CDR2 is YSYEKL in the germline V gene. After removal of 0 bases from V and 4 bases from J, the junction contained 8 bases not matched to a gene. The CDR3 sequence is CASSQEGLAGGAYNEQFF. The DNA for the CDR3 is TGCGCCAGCAGCCAAGAAGGGCTAGCGGGGGGCGCGTACAATGAGCAGTTCTTC.

V and J are TRBV6-5 and TRBJ2-7; D is perhaps TRBD2 (5 bases). Trimming removed 0 bases from V and 3 bases from J, with 9 bases in between. The germline gives CDR1 MNHEY, CDR2 SVGAGI. The CDR3 has 14 residues. CDR3 sequence: CASSYSRDIYEQYF. The CDR3 region has the DNA TGTGCCAGCAGTTACTCTCGGGATATCTACGAGCAGTACTTC.

The chain joins TRBV6-5 to TRBJ1-4; 9 bases match TRBD1. Germline-derived CDR1 and CDR2 are MNHEY and SVGAGI. V trimming: 5 bases; J trimming: 13 bases; junction bases outside the gene matches: 8. This CDR3 comprises 13 residues. Here the CDR3 DNA reads TGTGCCAGCAGTACCGGGACAGGGCGAAGACTGTTTTTT. This sequence encodes CASSTGTGRRLFF.

The DNA of the CDR3 is TGCAGCGTTGATCGGAGTTCTTGGGAGGGGTCCCAAGCTTTCTTT. This encodes CSVDRSSWEGSQAFF. The chain recombines TRBV29-1 with TRBJ1-1; maybe TRBD1 (5 bases). Germline loops: CDR1 SQVTM, CDR2 ANQGSEA. Trimming removed 3 bases from V and 9 bases from J, with 23 bases in between. This CDR3 is built from 15 residues.

V gene TRBV5-1 combines with J gene TRBJ2-6; TRBD2 might be the D (7 bases). V was shortened by 4 bases and J by 2 bases, with 10 bases between the two germline ends. The CDR3 totals 15 residues. Germline assignment: CDR1 SGHRS and CDR2 YFSETQ. The chain's CDR3 is CASSGGGAGANVLTF. In nucleotides, the CDR3 is TGCGCCAGCAGCGGAGGGGGGGCTGGGGCCAACGTCCTGACTTTC. The variable domain in full, with the rest retrieved from reference TRBV5-1 and TRBJ2-6, is KAGVTQTPRYLIKTRGQQVTLSCSPISGHRSVSWYQQTPGQGLQFLFEYFSETQRNKGNFPGRFSGRQFSNSRSEMNVSTLELGDSALYLCASSGGGAGANVLTFGAGSRLTVL.

The chain has TRBV9 and TRBJ2-3; 12 bases are shared with TRBD2. The CDR3 spans 17 residues. Unmatched junction bases numbered 4, after V lost 0 bases and J lost 2 bases. Germline loops: CDR1 SGDLS, CDR2 YYNGEE. This CDR3 is CASSVGLAGGFTDTQYF. CDR3 DNA: TGTGCCAGCAGCGTAGGGCTAGCGGGGGGGTTCACAGATACGCAGTATTTT.

This clone has more than one count but fewer than ten. The DNA for the CDR3 is TGTGCCATCAGCACAGGACAAAGCACAGATACGCAGTATTTT. It translates to CAISTGQSTDTQYF. The chain recombines TRBV10-3 with TRBJ2-3; D might be TRBD1 (5 bases). The CDR3 spans 14 residues. The V end lost 6 bases, the J end lost 0 bases, and 10 bases lay between the germline ends. Germline V gene data show CDR1 as ENHRY and CDR2 as SYGVKD.

The chain is built from TRBV2 and TRBJ1-2; unclear D gene. Deletions cut 3 bases from V and 5 bases from J, with 34 bases between. This CDR3 is built from 21 residues. CDR1 and CDR2 (germline): SNHLY, FYNNEI. CDR3 sequence (DNA): TGTGCCAGCAGTGAGGATTTCGGGAGACTTTTTTTCGCCACCTCCTCATATGGCTACACCTTC. Encoded protein: CASSEDFGRLFFATSSYGYTF.

The J gene is TRBJ1-6, the V gene TRBV5-5; the match to TRBD1 covers 7 bases. The V segment lost 4 bases and the J segment 0 bases; nucleotides outside the gene matches: 10. Per germline, CDR1 SGHKS and CDR2 YYEKEE (reference sequence). The CDR3 totals 18 residues. CDR3 loop: CASSLLGQPSSYNSPLHF. The CDR3, as DNA: TGTGCCAGCAGCCTCCTGGGACAGCCGAGCTCCTATAATTCACCCCTCCACTTT.

The rearrangement links TRBV19 to TRBJ1-5; D remains unclear. CDR3 length: 15 residues. Trimming shortened V by 5 bases and J by 4 bases, and 15 bases separated the two germline ends. CDR1 is LNHDA and CDR2 is SQIVND in the germline V gene (reference sequence). The CDR3 nucleotides are TGTGCCAGTAGTTGGGCCAGCGGGTCGAATCAGCCCCAGCATTTT. As protein: CASSWASGSNQPQHF. Full variable domain (outside the CDR3, taken from reference TRBV19 and TRBJ1-5): DGGITQSPKYLFRKEGQNVTLSCEQNLNHDAMYWYRQDPGQGLRLIYYSQIVNDFQKGDIAEGYSVSREKKESFPLTVTSAQKNPTAFYLCASSWASGSNQPQHFGDGTRLSIL.

The rearrangement links TRBV20-1 to TRBJ2-5; D unclear. The CDR3 extends over 11 amino acids. In germline, CDR1 is DFQATT, CDR2 SNEGSKA (reference sequence). V gave up 7 bases and J gave up 5 bases, with 11 bases separating them. CDR3 protein: CSGHNRETQYF. The CDR3 nucleotides read TGCAGTGGCCATAACCGGGAGACCCAGTACTTC.

This rearrangement joins TRBV6-1 to TRBJ1-1; D not certain. The germline V gene encodes CDR1 MNHNS and CDR2 SASEGT. Trimming shortened V by 4 bases and J by 11 bases, and 17 bases separated the two germline ends. CDR3 length: 13 amino acids. DNA for the CDR3: TGTGCCAGCAGTGCCGTGCAGCAGGAATGGGCTTTCTTT. This gives the protein CASSAVQQEWAFF.

This chain joins TRBV7-6 and TRBJ2-5; D unresolved. Looked up from germline, CDR1 is SGHVS and CDR2 is FNYEAQ. Trimming removed 2 bases from V and 1 base from J, with 17 bases in between. This CDR3 has 17 amino acids. For the CDR3, the DNA is TGTGCCAGCAGCTTAAGTTTTACACAGAAACTCCAAGAGACCCAGTACTTC. Translating gives CASSLSFTQKLQETQYF. The full variable domain, rest sourced from reference TRBV7-6 and TRBJ2-5, is GAGVSQSPRYKVTKRGQDVALRCDPISGHVSLYWYRQALGQGPEFLTYFNYEAQQDKSGLPNDRFSAERPEGSISTLTIQRTEQRDSAMYRCASSLSFTQKLQETQYFGPGTRLLVL.

The table lists this clone with a count of one. This chain connects TRBV5-4 to TRBJ1-1; D gene uncertain. Germline CDR1 and CDR2: SGHNT and YYREEE (reference sequence). Trimming removed 2 bases from V and 1 base from J, with 9 bases in between. The CDR3 length is 14 residues. In DNA, the CDR3 is TGTGCCAGCAGCTTTGCGGCCCCGAACACTGAAGCTTTCTTT. Translating it yields CASSFAAPNTEAFF.

This chain links TRBV7-6 with TRBJ2-1; D gene uncertain. The V gene's germline CDR1 is SGHVS and CDR2 FNYEAQ. This CDR3 region has 13 residues. The ends were cut back, 3 bases at V and 10 bases at J, with 13 bases in the middle. CDR3 nucleotides: TGTGCCAGCAGCTTTCCTCTACATGGAGAGCAGTTCTTC. Its translation: CASSFPLHGEQFF.

The chain links TRBV5-8 to TRBJ2-6; D unresolved. The CDR3 is 14 amino acids. CDR1 SGHTS and CDR2 YDEGEE come from the germline V gene. The V gene lost 1 base and the J gene lost 2 bases, with 4 bases spanning the gap. CDR3 residues: CASSLLAGANVLTF. As DNA, the CDR3 is TGTGCCAGCAGCTTGTTGGCTGGGGCCAACGTCCTGACTTTC.

The chain has TRBV27 and TRBJ1-2; no definite D call. Germline assignment: CDR1 MNHEY and CDR2 SMNVEV (reference sequence). The CDR3 contains 14 residues. The V end was cut by 0 bases, the J end by 7 bases, with 12 bases between. The CDR3 is CASSLSMGKGGYTF. The CDR3 nucleotides are TGTGCCAGCAGTTTATCGATGGGTAAGGGTGGCTACACCTTC.

The chain has TRBV5-4 and TRBJ2-7, with no clear D. Germline V gene data show CDR1 as SGHNT and CDR2 as YYREEE (reference sequence). The CDR3 extends over 14 amino acids. The V and J ends lost 3 bases and 2 bases respectively, with 12 bases between them. CDR3 loop: CASSSPSSTYEQYF. Written as DNA, the CDR3 is TGTGCCAGCAGCTCGCCCTCCTCAACCTACGAGCAGTACTTC.

The chain carries TRBV11-2 and TRBJ1-1; 7 bases align to TRBD1. V shed 6 bases and J 4 bases; nucleotides not matched to a gene: 8. The CDR3 has 14 residues. The germline CDR1 and CDR2 sequences are SGHAT and FQNNGV. The CDR3 DNA sequence: TGTGCCAGCAGGCAACAGGGGATGGGCACTGAAGCTTTCTTT. Translated, it gives CASRQQGMGTEAFF.

This chain links TRBV5-6 with TRBJ1-1, with D hard to call. Germline V gene lookup returns CDR1 SGHDT and CDR2 YYEEEE. Trimming shortened V by 0 bases and J by 6 bases, and 15 bases separated the two germline ends. The CDR3 loop spans 15 amino acids. Here the CDR3 DNA reads TGTGCCAGCAGCTTGGCCCCCGAGATTAACGCTGAAGCTTTCTTT. Translating gives CASSLAPEINAEAFF.

This chain joins TRBV10-3 and TRBJ1-4; 8 nucleotides match TRBD1. The CDR3 consists of 14 residues. Germline CDR1 is ENHRY and CDR2 is SYGVKD. The V segment lost 6 bases and the J segment 7 bases; nucleotides outside the gene matches: 7. CDR3 sequence: CAISETGVGEKLFF. CDR3 sequence (DNA): TGTGCCATCAGCGAGACAGGGGTGGGTGAAAAACTGTTTTTT.